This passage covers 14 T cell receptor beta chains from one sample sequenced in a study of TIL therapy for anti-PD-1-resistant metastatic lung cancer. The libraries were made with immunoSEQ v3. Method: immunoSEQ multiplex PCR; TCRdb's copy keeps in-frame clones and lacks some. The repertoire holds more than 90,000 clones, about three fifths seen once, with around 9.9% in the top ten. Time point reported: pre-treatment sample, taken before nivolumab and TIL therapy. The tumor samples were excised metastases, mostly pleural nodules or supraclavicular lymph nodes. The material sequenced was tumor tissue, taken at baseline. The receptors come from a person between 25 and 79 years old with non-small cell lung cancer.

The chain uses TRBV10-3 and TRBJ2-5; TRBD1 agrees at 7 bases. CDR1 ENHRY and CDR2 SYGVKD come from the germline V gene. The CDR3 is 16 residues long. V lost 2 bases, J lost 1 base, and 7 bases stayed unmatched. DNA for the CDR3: TGTGCCATCAGTGAGCCTCAGGACAGGTCCCAAGAGACCCAGTACTTC. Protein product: CAISEPQDRSQETQYF.

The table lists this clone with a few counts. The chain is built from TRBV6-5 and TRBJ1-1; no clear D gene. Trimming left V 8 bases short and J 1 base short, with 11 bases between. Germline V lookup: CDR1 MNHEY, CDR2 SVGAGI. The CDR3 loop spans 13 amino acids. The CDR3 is CASRRSQNTEAFF. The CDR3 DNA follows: TGTGCCAGCCGCAGGAGCCAGAACACTGAAGCTTTCTTT.

The CDR3 DNA sequence: TGTGCCAGCAATACCCGTGAGAGGGGAGGCACTGAAGCTTTCTTT. This codes for CASNTRERGGTEAFF. The rearrangement links TRBV6-5 to TRBJ1-1; the D gene is possibly TRBD1 (5 bases). This CDR3 spans 15 amino acids. Trimming took 7 bases from V and 4 from J, leaving 19 bases between them. Germline CDR1 is MNHEY and CDR2 is SVGAGI.

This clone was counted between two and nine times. CDR3 residues: CAWSVQQEGYTF. CDR3 coding DNA: TGTGCCTGGAGTGTACAGCAAGAAGGCTACACCTTC. V is TRBV30 and J is TRBJ1-2, with D unresolved. V gave up 0 bases and J gave up 8 bases, with 10 bases separating them. The V gene's germline CDR1 is GTSNPN and CDR2 SVGIG (reference sequence). This CDR3 is built from 12 residues.

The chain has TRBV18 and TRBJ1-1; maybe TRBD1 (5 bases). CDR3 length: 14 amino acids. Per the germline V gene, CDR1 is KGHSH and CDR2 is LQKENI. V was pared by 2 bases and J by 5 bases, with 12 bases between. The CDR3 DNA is TGTGCCAGCTCACCATTTCAGGGAAGAACTGAAGCTTTCTTT. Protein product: CASSPFQGRTEAFF.

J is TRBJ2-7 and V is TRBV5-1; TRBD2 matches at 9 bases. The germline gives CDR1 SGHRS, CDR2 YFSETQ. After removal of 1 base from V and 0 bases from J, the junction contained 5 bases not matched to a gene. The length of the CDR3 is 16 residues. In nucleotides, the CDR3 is TGCGCCAGCAGCTTGTTAAGCGGGGGGAGCTCCTACGAGCAGTACTTC. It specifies CASSLLSGGSSYEQYF.

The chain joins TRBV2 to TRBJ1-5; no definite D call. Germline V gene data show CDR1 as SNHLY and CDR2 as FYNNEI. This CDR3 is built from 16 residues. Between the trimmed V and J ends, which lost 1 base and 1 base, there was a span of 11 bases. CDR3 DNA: TGTGCCAGCAGTGAAGAGGAGAGTTTAAGCAATCAGCCCCAGCATTTT. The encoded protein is CASSEEESLSNQPQHF.

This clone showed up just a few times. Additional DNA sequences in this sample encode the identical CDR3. This CDR3 is CASSRETQYF. CDR3 coding DNA: TGTGCCAGCAGCCGGGAGACCCAGTACTTC. The V gene is TRBV3-1 (or the pseudogene TRBV3-2), the J gene TRBJ2-5; no clear D gene. Deletions cut 4 bases from V and 5 bases from J, with 2 bases between. The germline V gene has CDR1 LGHDT and CDR2 YNNKEL (reference sequence). CDR3 length equals 10 residues.

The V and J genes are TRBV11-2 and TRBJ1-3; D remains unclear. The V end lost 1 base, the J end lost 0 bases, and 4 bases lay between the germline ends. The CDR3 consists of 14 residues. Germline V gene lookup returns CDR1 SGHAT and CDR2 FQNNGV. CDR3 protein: CASSLVDSGNTIYF. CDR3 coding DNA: TGTGCCAGCAGCTTAGTGGACTCTGGAAACACCATATATTTT. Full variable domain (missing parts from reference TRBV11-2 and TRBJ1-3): EAGVAQSPRYKIIEKRQSVAFWCNPISGHATLYWYQQILGQGPKLLIQFQNNGVVDDSQLPKDRFSAERLKGVDSTLKIQPAKLEDSAVYLCASSLVDSGNTIYFGEGSWLTVV.

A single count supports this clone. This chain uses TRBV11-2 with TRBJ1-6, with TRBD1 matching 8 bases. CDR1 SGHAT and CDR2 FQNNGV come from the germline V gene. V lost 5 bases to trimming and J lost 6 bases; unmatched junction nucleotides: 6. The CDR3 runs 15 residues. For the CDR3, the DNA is TGTGCCAGCAGCACAAGGACAGGGCCTAATTCACCCCTCCACTTT. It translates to CASSTRTGPNSPLHF.

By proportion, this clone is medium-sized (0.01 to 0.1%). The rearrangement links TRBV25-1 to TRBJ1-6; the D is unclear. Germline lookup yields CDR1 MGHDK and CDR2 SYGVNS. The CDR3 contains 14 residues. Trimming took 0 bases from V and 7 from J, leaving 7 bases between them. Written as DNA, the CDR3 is TGTGCCAGCAGTGAATATGCCCCCAATTCACCCCTCCACTTT. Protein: CASSEYAPNSPLHF.

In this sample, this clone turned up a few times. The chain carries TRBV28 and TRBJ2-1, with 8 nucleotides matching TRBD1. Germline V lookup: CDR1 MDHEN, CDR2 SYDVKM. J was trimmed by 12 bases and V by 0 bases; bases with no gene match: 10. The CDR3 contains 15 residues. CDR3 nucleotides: TGTGCCAGCAGTTTATGGGCAGGGGGCTCGTGGGGGCAGTTCTTC. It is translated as CASSLWAGGSWGQFF.

CDR3 loop: CASSIVLEGSYTGYTF. The CDR3 DNA reads as TGTGCCAGTAGTATAGTACTGGAGGGTTCCTACACAGGCTACACCTTC. This chain links TRBV19 with TRBJ1-2; D not resolved. The CDR3 totals 16 residues. The V end lost 1 base, the J end lost 8 bases, and 20 bases lay between the germline ends. CDR1 is LNHDA, CDR2 SQIVND, per germline (reference sequence).

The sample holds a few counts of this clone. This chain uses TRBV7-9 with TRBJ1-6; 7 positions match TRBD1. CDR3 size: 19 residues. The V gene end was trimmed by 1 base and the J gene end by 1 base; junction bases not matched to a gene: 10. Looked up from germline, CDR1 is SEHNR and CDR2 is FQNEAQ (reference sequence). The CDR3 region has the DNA TGTGCCAGCAGCTTAGGCAGGGGGGCGCTTGAGTCCTATAATTCACCCCTCCACTTT. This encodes CASSLGRGALESYNSPLHF.